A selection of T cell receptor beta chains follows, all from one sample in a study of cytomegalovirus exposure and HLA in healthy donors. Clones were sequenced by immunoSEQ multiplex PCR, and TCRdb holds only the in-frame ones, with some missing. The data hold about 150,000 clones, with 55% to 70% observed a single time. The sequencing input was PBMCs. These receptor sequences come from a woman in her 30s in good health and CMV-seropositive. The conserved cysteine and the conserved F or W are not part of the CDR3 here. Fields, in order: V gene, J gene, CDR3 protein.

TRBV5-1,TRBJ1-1,ASSLGDRDFVRTEAF
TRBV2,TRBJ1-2,ASSPERGSNYGYT
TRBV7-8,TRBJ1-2,ASSPGASHYPYGYT
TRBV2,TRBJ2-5,ASRGDRAGTQY
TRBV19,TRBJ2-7,ASSNRGYEQY
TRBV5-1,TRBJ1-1,ASSLARDTEAF
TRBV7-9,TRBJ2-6,ASPGQGASGANVLT
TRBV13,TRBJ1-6,ASSYAGLGSPLH
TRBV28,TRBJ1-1,ASSLFQAKNTEAF
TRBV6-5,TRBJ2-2,ASSPRVAGAGELF
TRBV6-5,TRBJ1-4,ASSYGQEFQLF
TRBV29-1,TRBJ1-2,SVHKRTGGEGKGYT
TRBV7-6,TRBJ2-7,ASSLEGTGEQY
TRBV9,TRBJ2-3,ASSASGGGTDTQY
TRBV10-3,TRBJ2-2,ASSRQQNTGELF
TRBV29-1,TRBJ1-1,SGFPRQGASTEAF
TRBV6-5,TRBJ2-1,ASSPEGSYNEQF
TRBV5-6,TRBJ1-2,ASSLSNGYGYT
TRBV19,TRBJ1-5,ASSPPGLHSQPQH
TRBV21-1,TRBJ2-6,ASSKSIQGDPGANVLT
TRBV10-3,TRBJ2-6,AISDRAGANVLT
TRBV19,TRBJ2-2,AASQGSTGELF
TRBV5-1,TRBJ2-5,ASSLAVGVRETQY
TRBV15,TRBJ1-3,ATSRDRGTGSGNTIY
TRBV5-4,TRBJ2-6,ASSLAVGANVLT
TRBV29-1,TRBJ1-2,SVARGRDGYT
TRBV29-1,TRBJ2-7,SVRDNSYEQY
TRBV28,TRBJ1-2,ASSLRVSVRANGYT
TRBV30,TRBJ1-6,AWSQPDREYSPLH
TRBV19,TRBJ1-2,ASTIGGQGGGYT
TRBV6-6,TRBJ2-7,ASSHGTGISYEQY
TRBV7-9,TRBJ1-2,ASSPLHGYT
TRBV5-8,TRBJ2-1,ASSPGTMLYNEQF
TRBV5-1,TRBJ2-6,ASSYDSSGANVLT
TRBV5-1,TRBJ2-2,ASSLDSGGVGELF
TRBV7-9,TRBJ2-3,ASSFLAGADTQY
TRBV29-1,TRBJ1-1,SVQGPTDEAF
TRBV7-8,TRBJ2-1,ASSMHGTGAREQF
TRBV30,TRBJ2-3,AWSKGQERGDTQY